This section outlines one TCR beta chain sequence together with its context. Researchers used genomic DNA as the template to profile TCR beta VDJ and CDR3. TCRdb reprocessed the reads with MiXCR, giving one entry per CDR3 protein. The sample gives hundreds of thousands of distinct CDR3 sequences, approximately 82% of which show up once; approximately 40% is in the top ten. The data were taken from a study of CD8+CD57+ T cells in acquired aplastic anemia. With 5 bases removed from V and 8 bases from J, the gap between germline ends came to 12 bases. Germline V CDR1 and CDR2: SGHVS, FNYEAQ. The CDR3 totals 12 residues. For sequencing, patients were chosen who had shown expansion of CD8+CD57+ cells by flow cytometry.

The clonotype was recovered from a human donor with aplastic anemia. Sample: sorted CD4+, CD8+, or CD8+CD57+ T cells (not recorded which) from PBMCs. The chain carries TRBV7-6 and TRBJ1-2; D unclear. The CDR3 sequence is CASSASETGYTF. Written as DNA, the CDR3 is TGTGCCAGCAGCGCCTCGGAGACCGGCTACACCTTC. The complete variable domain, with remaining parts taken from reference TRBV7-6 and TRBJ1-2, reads GAGVSQSPRYKVTKRGQDVALRCDPISGHVSLYWYRQALGQGPEFLTYFNYEAQQDKSGLPNDRFSAERPEGSISTLTIQRTEQRDSAMYRCASSASETGYTFGSGTRLTVV.